This T cell receptor beta chain was recovered during a study of spatial heterogeneity in lung cancer. Overall study context: There were, on average, more than nine raw-read appearances for each unique TCR and UMI combination.

Looked up from germline, CDR1 is GTSNPN and CDR2 is SVGIG (reference sequence). Trimming removed 4 bases at V and 4 bases at J, with 14 bases between. CDR3 length: 13 amino acids. Time point denoted: sample taken at primary tumor resection. The donor population consisted of approximately 79 patients with untreated, early-stage non-small cell lung cancer. Sequencing was performed on whole RNA extracted from tumor and nontumor lung tissue, or from frozen PBMC, and the material was left unsorted. The study's findings and limits: The study found that expanded intratumoral alpha and beta TCR counts tracked tumor mutation counts.

From the 5' RACE reads, TCRdb called clonotypes with MiXCR, one entry per CDR3 protein. The sample holds about 27,000 distinct CDR3 sequences, approximately 7.7% seen once. This clonotype has ten or more counts. The antigen is unknown. This sample comprised lung tumor tissue, obtained at surgery. The source of this sequence is a male donor with early-stage non-small cell lung cancer. This chain links TRBV30 with TRBJ2-7, with D unresolved. CDR3 sequence reads: CAWTGNPTYEQYF. As DNA, the CDR3 is TGTGCCTGGACTGGAAACCCAACATACGAGCAGTACTTC.